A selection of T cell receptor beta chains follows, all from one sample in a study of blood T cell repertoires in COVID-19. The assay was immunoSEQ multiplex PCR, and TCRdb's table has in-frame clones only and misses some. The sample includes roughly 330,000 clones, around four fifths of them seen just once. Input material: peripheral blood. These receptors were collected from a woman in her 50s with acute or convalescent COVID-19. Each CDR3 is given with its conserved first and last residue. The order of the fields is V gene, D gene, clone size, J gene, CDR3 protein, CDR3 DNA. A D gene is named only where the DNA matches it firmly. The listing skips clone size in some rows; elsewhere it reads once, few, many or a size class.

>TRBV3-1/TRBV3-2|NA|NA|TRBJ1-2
CASSQGGFTYGYTF
TGTGCCAGCAGCCAAGGAGGGTTCACCTATGGCTACACCTTC
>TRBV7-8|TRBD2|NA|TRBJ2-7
CASRRAGGSSYEQYF
TGTGCCAGCAGGCGAGCGGGAGGGAGCTCCTACGAGCAGTACTTC
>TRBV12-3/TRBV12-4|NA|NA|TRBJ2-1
CASSFSYNEQFF
TGTGCCAGCAGTTTTAGCTACAATGAGCAGTTCTTC
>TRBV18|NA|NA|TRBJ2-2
CASSRLPGQNTGELFF
TGTGCCAGCTCACGATTGCCGGGACAGAACACCGGGGAGCTGTTTTTT
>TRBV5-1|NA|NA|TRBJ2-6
CASSLEGVRGANVLTF
TGCGCCAGCAGCTTGGAGGGGGTAAGAGGGGCCAACGTCCTGACTTTC
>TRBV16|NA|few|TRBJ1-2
CASSQWPEKGYTF
TGTGCCAGCAGCCAATGGCCGGAGAAGGGCTACACCTTC
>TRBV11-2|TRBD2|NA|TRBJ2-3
CASTIAGAVDTQYF
TGTGCCAGCACCATAGCGGGAGCGGTAGATACGCAGTATTTT
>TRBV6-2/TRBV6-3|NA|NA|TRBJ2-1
CASSQQGNEQFF
TGTGCCAGCAGTCAACAGGGTAATGAGCAGTTCTTC
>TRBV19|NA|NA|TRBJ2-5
CASSIGWIRGETQYF
TGTGCCAGTAGTATAGGTTGGATACGAGGGGAGACCCAGTACTTC
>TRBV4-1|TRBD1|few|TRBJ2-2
CASSHLGQLTGELFF
TGCGCCAGCAGCCACTTGGGACAGCTCACCGGGGAGCTGTTTTTT
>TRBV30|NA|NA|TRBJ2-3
CAWSKGVGQFTDTQYF
TGTGCCTGGAGTAAGGGGGTCGGGCAATTCACAGATACGCAGTATTTT
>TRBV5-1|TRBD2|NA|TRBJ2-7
CASSLASGRSVEQYF
TGCGCCAGCAGCTTGGCAAGCGGGAGGTCCGTTGAGCAGTACTTC
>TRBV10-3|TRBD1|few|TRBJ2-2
CAITQGAVTGELFF
TGTGCCATCACACAGGGGGCGGTCACCGGGGAGCTGTTTTTT
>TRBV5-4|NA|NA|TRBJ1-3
CASRSGRDGNTIYF
TGTGCCAGCAGATCCGGGCGGGATGGAAACACCATATATTTT
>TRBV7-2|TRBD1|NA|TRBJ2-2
CASSLAGGKAGELFF
TGTGCCAGCAGCTTAGCAGGGGGCAAAGCCGGGGAGCTGTTTTTT
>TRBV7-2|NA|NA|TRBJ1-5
CASSPGWANQPQHF
TGTGCCAGCAGCCCAGGCTGGGCCAATCAGCCCCAGCATTTT
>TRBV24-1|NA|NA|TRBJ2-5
CATSDYQGIQETQYF
TGTGCCACCAGTGATTACCAGGGAATACAAGAGACCCAGTACTTC
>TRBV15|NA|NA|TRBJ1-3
CATSRDRAGGNTIYF
TGTGCCACCAGCAGAGATAGGGCAGGGGGAAACACCATATATTTT
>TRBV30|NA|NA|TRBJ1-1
CAWSVSAREVFF
TGTGCCTGGAGTGTATCAGCGAGGGAGGTTTTCTTT
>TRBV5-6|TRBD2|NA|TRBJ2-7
CASSLIAGGGAYEQYF
TGTGCCAGCAGCTTGATAGCGGGAGGAGGGGCCTACGAGCAGTACTTC
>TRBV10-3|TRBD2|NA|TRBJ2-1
CAISDSAGVGYEQFF
TGTGCCATCAGTGACTCAGCGGGAGTAGGCTATGAGCAGTTCTTC
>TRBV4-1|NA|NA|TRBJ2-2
CASSQVAGKANTGELFF
TGCGCCAGCAGCCAAGTGGCCGGGAAGGCGAACACCGGGGAGCTGTTTTTT
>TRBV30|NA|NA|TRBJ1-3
CAWSISTGGTIYF
TGTGCCTGGAGTATTTCGACCGGGGGCACCATATATTTT
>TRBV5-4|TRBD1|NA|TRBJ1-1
CASSLRQGPTEAFF
TGTGCCAGCAGCTTACGACAGGGACCCACTGAAGCTTTCTTT
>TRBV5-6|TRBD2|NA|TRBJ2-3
CASSATSGSWKSTDTQYF
TGTGCCAGCAGCGCGACTAGCGGGAGTTGGAAAAGCACAGATACGCAGTATTTT
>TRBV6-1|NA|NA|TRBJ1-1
CASRVNRERNTEAFF
TGTGCCAGCAGGGTAAACAGGGAAAGGAACACTGAAGCTTTCTTT
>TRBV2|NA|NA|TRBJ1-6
CASLLPGSPLHF
TGTGCCAGCCTTCTCCCGGGTTCACCCCTCCACTTT
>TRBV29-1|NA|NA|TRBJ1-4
CSVTGDSEKLFF
TGCAGCGTTACAGGCGACAGCGAAAAACTGTTTTTT
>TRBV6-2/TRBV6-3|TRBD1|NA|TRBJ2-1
CASSARDRGKDEQFF
TGTGCCAGCAGTGCCCGGGACAGGGGAAAAGATGAGCAGTTCTTC
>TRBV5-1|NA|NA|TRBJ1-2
CASSPSALRIYGYTF
TGCGCCAGCAGCCCCTCGGCCCTGAGGATCTATGGCTACACCTTC
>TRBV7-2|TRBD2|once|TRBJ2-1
CASSFSGAGYNEQFF
TGTGCCAGCAGTTTTAGCGGGGCGGGCTACAATGAGCAGTTCTTC
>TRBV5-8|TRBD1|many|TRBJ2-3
CASGQGFTDTQYF
TGTGCCAGCGGACAGGGGTTTACAGATACGCAGTATTTT
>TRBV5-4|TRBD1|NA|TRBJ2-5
CASSSSPGQGMETQYF
TGTGCCAGCAGCTCGTCTCCGGGACAGGGGATGGAGACCCAGTACTTC
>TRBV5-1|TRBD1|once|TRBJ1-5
CASSFGQGKDQPQHF
TGCGCCAGCAGCTTTGGACAGGGGAAGGATCAGCCCCAGCATTTT
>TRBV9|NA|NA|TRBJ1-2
CASSVGESFYGYTF
TGTGCCAGCAGCGTAGGTGAGAGCTTCTATGGCTACACCTTC
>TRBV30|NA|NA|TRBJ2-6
CAWSKGRRSGANVLTF
TGTGCCTGGAGTAAAGGGAGACGCTCTGGGGCCAACGTCCTGACTTTC
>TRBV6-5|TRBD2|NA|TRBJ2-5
CASSYGLAGMGETQYF
TGTGCCAGCAGTTACGGGTTAGCGGGGATGGGGGAGACCCAGTACTTC
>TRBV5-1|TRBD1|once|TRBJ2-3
CASSLGTGTDTQYF
TGCGCCAGCAGCTTGGGGACAGGGACAGATACGCAGTATTTT
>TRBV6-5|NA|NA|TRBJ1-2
CASSYQGAFYGYTF
TGTGCCAGCAGTTACCAAGGAGCCTTCTATGGCTACACCTTC
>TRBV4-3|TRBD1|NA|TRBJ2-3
CASSQVSGTGAGNTQYF
TGCGCCAGCAGCCAAGTCTCCGGGACAGGGGCCGGGAATACGCAGTATTTT